The clone carrying this TCR beta chain was observed many times. This sample is part of a study of blood T cell repertoires in COVID-19. V lost 2 bases and J 4 bases, leaving 14 bases between the germline ends. Germline V lookup: CDR1 MNHNS, CDR2 SASEGT. CDR3 length: 15 amino acids. TCRdb keeps only in-frame clones here, not all; method: immunoSEQ multiplex PCR. The sample lists approximately 50,000 clones, about 79% occurring once. The TCR comes from a human donor in a cohort sampled during active COVID-19. This chain connects TRBV6-1 to TRBJ1-2; tentative D call: TRBD1 (6 bases). Sequenced input: peripheral blood. The CDR3 region is CASSEKGGNVYGYTF. The CDR3 DNA reads as TGTGCCAGCAGTGAAAAAGGGGGAAATGTCTATGGCTACACCTTC.